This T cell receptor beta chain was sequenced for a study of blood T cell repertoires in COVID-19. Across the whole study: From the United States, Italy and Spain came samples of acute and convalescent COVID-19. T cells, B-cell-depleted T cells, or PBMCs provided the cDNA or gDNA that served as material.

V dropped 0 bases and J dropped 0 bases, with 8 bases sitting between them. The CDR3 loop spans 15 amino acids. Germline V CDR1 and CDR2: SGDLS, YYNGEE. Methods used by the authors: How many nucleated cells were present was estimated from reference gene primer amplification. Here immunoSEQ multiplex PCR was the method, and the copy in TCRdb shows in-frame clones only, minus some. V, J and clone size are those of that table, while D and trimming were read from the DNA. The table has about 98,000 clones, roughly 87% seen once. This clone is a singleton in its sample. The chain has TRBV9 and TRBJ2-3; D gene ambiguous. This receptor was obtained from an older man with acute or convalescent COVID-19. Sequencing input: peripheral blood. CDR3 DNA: TGTGCCAGCAGCGTAGCGCAGAGGAGCACAGATACGCAGTATTTT. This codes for CASSVAQRSTDTQYF.